What follows describes a single TCR beta chain. The data derive from a study of blood T cell repertoires in COVID-19. Study summary: Researchers got acute and convalescent COVID-19 samples from the United States, Italy and Spain. PBMCs, B-cell-depleted T cells, or T cells provided the cDNA or gDNA that made up the material.

The J segment lost 1 base and the V segment lost 4 bases, leaving 3 bases of the junction unmatched. Germline-derived CDR1 and CDR2 are ENHRY and SYGVKD. The CDR3 totals 15 residues. TCRdb's copy holds only in-frame clones and misses some; the assay was immunoSEQ multiplex PCR. The repertoire holds under 300,000 clones, with 86% as singletons. Material: peripheral blood. The V and J genes are TRBV10-3 and TRBJ2-3, with 9 bases lining up with TRBD2. This TCR derives from a woman aged 25 to 45 with active or convalescent COVID-19. The CDR3 DNA reads as TGTGCCATCAGTGTAGCGGGGGCCGGCACAGATACGCAGTATTTT. It translates to CAISVAGAGTDTQYF.